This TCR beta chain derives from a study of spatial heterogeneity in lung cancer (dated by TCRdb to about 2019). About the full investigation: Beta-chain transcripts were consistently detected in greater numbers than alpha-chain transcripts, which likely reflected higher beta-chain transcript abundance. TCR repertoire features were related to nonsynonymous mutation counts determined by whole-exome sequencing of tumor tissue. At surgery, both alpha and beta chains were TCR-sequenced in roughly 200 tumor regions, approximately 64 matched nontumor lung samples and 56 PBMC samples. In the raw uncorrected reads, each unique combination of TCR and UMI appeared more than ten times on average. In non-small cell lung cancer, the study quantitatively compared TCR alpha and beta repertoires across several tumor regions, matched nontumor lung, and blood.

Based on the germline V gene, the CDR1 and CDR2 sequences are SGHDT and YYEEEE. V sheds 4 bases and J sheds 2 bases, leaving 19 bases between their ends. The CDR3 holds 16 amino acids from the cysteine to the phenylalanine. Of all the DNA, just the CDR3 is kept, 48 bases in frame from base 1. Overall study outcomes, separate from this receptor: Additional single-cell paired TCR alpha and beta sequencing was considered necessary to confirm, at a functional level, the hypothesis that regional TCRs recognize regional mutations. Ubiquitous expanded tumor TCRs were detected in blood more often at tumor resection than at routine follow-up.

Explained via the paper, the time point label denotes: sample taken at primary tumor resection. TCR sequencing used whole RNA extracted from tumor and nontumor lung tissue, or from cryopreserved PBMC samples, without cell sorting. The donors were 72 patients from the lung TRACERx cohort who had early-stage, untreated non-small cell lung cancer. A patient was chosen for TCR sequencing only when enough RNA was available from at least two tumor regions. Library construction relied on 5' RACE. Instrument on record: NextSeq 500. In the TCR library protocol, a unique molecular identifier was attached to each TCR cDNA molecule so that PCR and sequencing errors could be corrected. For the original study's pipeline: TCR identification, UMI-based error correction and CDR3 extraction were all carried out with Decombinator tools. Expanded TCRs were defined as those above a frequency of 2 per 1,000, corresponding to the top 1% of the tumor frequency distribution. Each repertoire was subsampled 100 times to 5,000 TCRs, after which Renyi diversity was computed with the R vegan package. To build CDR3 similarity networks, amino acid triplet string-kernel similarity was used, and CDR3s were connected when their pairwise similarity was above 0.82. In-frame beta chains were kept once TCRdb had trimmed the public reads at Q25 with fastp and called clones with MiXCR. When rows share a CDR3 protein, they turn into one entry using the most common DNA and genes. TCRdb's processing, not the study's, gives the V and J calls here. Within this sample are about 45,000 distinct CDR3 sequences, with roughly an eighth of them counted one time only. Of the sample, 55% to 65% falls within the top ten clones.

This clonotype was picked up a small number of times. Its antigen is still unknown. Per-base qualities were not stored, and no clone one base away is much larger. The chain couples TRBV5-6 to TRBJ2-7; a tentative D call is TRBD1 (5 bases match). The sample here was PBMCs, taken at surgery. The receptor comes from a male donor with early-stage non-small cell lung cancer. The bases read TGTGCCAGCAGCCGCGTAGGGCAGGGTAGTACCTACGAGCAGTACTTC. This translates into CASSRVGQGSTYEQYF.